This TCR beta chain emerged from a study of cytomegalovirus exposure and HLA in healthy donors. In the study overall: From some 190 million T cells, an earlier analysis saw 90 million to 130 million unique TCR beta sequences. Out of around 360 genotyped donors, about 80% belonged to the Caucasian-associated ancestry cluster.

Primers for the PCR totalled 60 Vbeta and 13 Jbeta. TCRdb's copy holds only in-frame clones and misses some; the assay was immunoSEQ multiplex PCR. The sample yields 150,000 to 200,000 clones, approximately 86% seen once. Study outcomes and limitations: The number of N-insertions in an Asian-associated ancestry cluster was reportedly below the approximately 700-donor mean in a later analysis. CMV serostatus was the only immune exposure information that was available.

On this clone: Its antigen is currently unknown.

The CDR3 has 15 residues. Germline assignment: CDR1 LNHDA and CDR2 SQIVND (reference sequence). Trimming took 8 bases from V and 7 from J; bases not matched to a gene: 11. The chain carries TRBV19 and TRBJ2-1, with 10 bases lining up with TRBD2. The sequence was collected from a woman between 18 and 30 years old in good health and CMV-seronegative. Sequencing was done on a sample of PBMCs. The CDR3: CASGAAAGGVNEQFF. CDR3 nucleotides: TGTGCCAGTGGCGCTGCAGCGGGAGGGGTAAATGAGCAGTTCTTC. Filled out from reference TRBV19 and TRBJ2-1, the complete variable domain reads DGGITQSPKYLFRKEGQNVTLSCEQNLNHDAMYWYRQDPGQGLRLIYYSQIVNDFQKGDIAEGYSVSREKKESFPLTVTSAQKNPTAFYLCASGAAAGGVNEQFFGPGTRLTVL.